These T cell receptor beta chains were read from a single sample in a study of cytomegalovirus exposure and HLA in healthy donors. Clones were read by immunoSEQ multiplex PCR, and TCRdb kept only the in-frame ones, dropping some. This table has about 140,000 clones, 64% appearing once. Input material: PBMCs. The receptors originated from a woman between 35 and 50 years old in good health and CMV-seronegative. CDR3s leave out the opening cysteine and the closing phenylalanine or tryptophan. Where a row states a size, it is once, few, many or the class of an expanded clone; other rows omit it.

v_gene	abundance	len	j_gene	CDR3aa
TRBV5-4	.	13	TRBJ1-5	ASSLGSGVDQPQH
TRBV19	.	14	TRBJ1-1	ASKEAEGSWNTEAF
TRBV19	.	11	TRBJ2-7	ASSTGQLYEQY
TRBV6-1	few	13	TRBJ1-5	ASSETGRGNQPQH
TRBV7-2	.	11	TRBJ1-1	ASSLTGKTEAF
TRBV6-6	few	12	TRBJ2-7	ASSFGQRGGEQY
TRBV7-2	.	12	TRBJ2-7	ASSFQGTVSEQY
TRBV19	.	10	TRBJ2-1	ASSAGKREQF
TRBV6-5	.	10	TRBJ1-2	ASSYTGKGYT
TRBV2	.	12	TRBJ1-2	ASSARQSNYGYT
TRBV5-6	few	12	TRBJ2-1	ASSLGLPYNEQF
TRBV30	.	11	TRBJ1-2	AWSIVGGYGYT
TRBV27	few	12	TRBJ1-5	ASGQVGNNQPQH
TRBV27	.	10	TRBJ1-1	ANPKQGAEAF
TRBV18	.	11	TRBJ1-1	ASSPGVFTEAF
TRBV5-4	.	12	TRBJ1-6	ASSLGQENSPLH
TRBV15	.	13	TRBJ2-5	ATSGGQGYQETQY
TRBV5-8	.	14	TRBJ2-3	ASSLRATAGGDTQY
TRBV5-1	once	13	TRBJ2-2	ASSWDREVAGELF
TRBV19	.	15	TRBJ2-3	ASNPPTSGGFGDTQY
TRBV19	.	13	TRBJ2-7	ASSIQSSETYEQY
TRBV6-5	.	13	TRBJ2-1	ASSPERGSYNEQF
TRBV6-6	.	13	TRBJ1-5	ASSYSLGGSQPQH
TRBV19	.	10	TRBJ1-4	ASKQGSEKLF
TRBV7-3	.	13	TRBJ2-1	ASSLLGGVSNEQF
TRBV10-3	.	13	TRBJ2-1	AISGVWRGINEQF
TRBV2	.	11	TRBJ1-5	ASGPQGYQPQH
TRBV11-1	once	13	TRBJ2-5	ASRKTGVVQETQY
TRBV10-3	.	12	TRBJ2-7	AISQFLEAYEQY
TRBV5-1	few	13	TRBJ1-5	ASSLGDRSNQPQH
TRBV7-9	.	14	TRBJ1-5	ASSLVTGYGNQPQH
TRBV30	.	10	TRBJ2-7	AWATGGDEQY
TRBV7-9	.	16	TRBJ1-3	ASMGSGTRQALGNTIY
TRBV19	.	13	TRBJ2-2	ASSRDRAVAGELF
TRBV14	.	11	TRBJ1-4	ASSQGTGEKLF
TRBV6-5	.	13	TRBJ2-3	ASSPGIGRTDTQY
TRBV29-1	few	13	TRBJ2-5	SVELRDRGQETQY
TRBV10-3	.	12	TRBJ1-1	AISEGTPATEAF